This T cell receptor beta chain was profiled in a study of tumor-infiltrating lymphocytes in primary liver carcinoma. The wider study: Men and women, 30 to 69 years of age, made up the patients. Sample yields of productive TCRbeta reads, ranging from roughly 3.65 to 7.5 million, were similar across tissue types.

Comments on this clonotype: Antigen specificity is unknown. A junction end diverges from the germline sequence, so it may reflect a read error.

Study-wide results and caveats: Tumors carried a top-250-clone fraction significantly exceeding that of blood (p = 0.039).

The roughly 17-31 mg bulk tissue piece was not sorted before simultaneous RNA and DNA extraction. Five distinct regions per tumor were sampled. Germline values: CDR1 SGHAT, CDR2 FQNNGV. The CDR3 loop spans 11 amino acids. From 500 ng of total RNA, TCR beta-specific cDNA was reverse-transcribed using a constant-region primer. It was through three nested multiplex PCR rounds of slightly modified ARM-PCR that TCR beta libraries arose. Each of the first two PCR rounds ran approximately 10 cycles with TRBV1-TRBV30 forward and C-beta reverse primers. TCRdb re-called the multiplex PCR reads through MiXCR, storing one row per CDR3 protein. The sample lists some 120,000 distinct CDR3 sequences, 55% to 65% seen once, with about a tenth in the top ten.

V and J are TRBV11-2 and TRBJ2-7; D remains unclear. Material for sequencing was liver tumor tissue from sampling region 1. Subset: tumor region T1, superior pole. This sequence originates from a woman aged 60-75 years with primary liver carcinoma and hepatitis B virus infection. The CDR3 bases are TGTGCCAGCAGCCCGGTCTACGAGCAATACTTC. Translated: CASSPVYEQYF.